This TCR beta chain originates from a study of regulatory T cells in long-lasting Graves disease. Described time point: persistent/refractory GD, antithyroid drugs over 5 years with positive TRAb. Extracted PBMC RNA gave rise to the TCR library. Arm-PCR with iRepertoire HTBI primers amplified the CDR3 regions for these TCR beta libraries. MiXCR was run by TCRdb on the multiplex PCR reads, yielding one entry per CDR3 protein. The sample holds 700,000 or so distinct CDR3 sequences, about 32% seen once. Germline CDR1 reads SEHNR; CDR2 reads FQNEAQ (reference sequence). This CDR3 is 14 amino acids long. V dropped 5 bases and J dropped 7; count of bases not matched to a gene: 7. The table lists this clonotype with a few counts.

The chain joins TRBV7-9 to TRBJ2-7, with 11 bases that match TRBD1. The clonotype comes from a female donor with Graves disease. The input for sequencing was peripheral blood mononuclear cells (PBMCs), taken when the disease was refractory, from a patient treated with antithyroid drugs. CDR3 residues: CASSGTGGVVEQYF. CDR3 bases: TGTGCCAGCAGCGGGACAGGGGGGGTCGTGGAGCAGTACTTC.